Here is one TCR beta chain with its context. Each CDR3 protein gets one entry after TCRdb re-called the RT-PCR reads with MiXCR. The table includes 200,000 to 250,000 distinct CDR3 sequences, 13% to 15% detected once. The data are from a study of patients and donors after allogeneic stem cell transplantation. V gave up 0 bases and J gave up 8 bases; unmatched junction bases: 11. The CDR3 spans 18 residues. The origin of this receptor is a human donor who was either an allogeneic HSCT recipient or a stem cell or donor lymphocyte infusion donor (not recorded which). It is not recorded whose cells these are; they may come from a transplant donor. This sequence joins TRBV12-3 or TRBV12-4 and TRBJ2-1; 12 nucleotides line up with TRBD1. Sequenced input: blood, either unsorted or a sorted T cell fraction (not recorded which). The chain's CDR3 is CASSLAGQGAILGHEQFF. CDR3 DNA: TGTGCCAGCAGTTTAGCGGGACAGGGGGCGATTTTGGGGCATGAGCAGTTCTTC.